This TCR beta chain emerged from a study of blood T cell repertoires in COVID-19. About the research overall: Acute and convalescent COVID-19 specimens originated in the United States, Italy and Spain. Nucleic acid was either cDNA or gDNA, and it came from T cells, B-cell-depleted T cells, or PBMCs.

Authors' analysis steps: The assay estimated nucleated cells by amplifying reference gene primers. Method: immunoSEQ multiplex PCR; TCRdb's copy keeps in-frame clones and lacks some. That table supplies the V and J calls and clone size; D and trimming were determined from the DNA. The table includes about 150,000 clones, roughly 90% detected once. The study assigned cohorts using participant-reported clinical history. CDR3 length: 13 amino acids. V was pared by 6 bases and J by 8 bases, with 8 bases of the junction left unmatched. Germline values: CDR1 SGHTA, CDR2 FQGNSA. This clonotype was obtained from a young woman with acute COVID-19. What was sequenced was PBMCs or T cells enriched from blood (not recorded which). This rearrangement joins TRBV7-2 to TRBJ1-1; 8 nucleotides match TRBD1. The CDR3 nucleotides are TGTGCCAGCAGACCCGGACAGGGCAGAGAAGCTTTCTTT. Translation gives CASRPGQGREAFF.